This passage covers 3 T cell receptor beta chains from one sample sequenced in a study of identical twins. TCRdb called the 5' RACE reads again in MiXCR, with one record for every CDR3 protein. The profile shows hundreds of thousands of distinct CDR3 sequences, 9% to 15% of them singletons. The same specimen was also included in a second study, on yellow fever vaccine responses in identical twins.

The sample taken for sequencing was PBMCs. Every receptor here comes from a woman under 30 in good health.

This clonotype was seen only a few times. The CDR3 bases are TGTGCCAGCAGTTTCGGGACAGTTGTTGAAAAACTGTTTTTT. This gives the protein CASSFGTVVEKLFF. V gene TRBV6-5 combines with J gene TRBJ1-4, with 7 nucleotides matching TRBD1. Losses at the gene ends were 4 bases for V and 7 bases for J; bases not matched to a gene: 6. CDR3 length equals 14 residues. Germline lookup yields CDR1 MNHEY and CDR2 SVGAGI.

This sequence joins TRBV5-1 and TRBJ2-7, with 9 bases lining up with TRBD1. In germline, CDR1 is SGHRS, CDR2 YFSETQ. V dropped 4 bases and J dropped 5; count of bases not matched to a gene: 7. The CDR3 extends over 14 amino acids. The CDR3 is CASSLRDRDHEQYF. The DNA of the CDR3 is TGCGCCAGCAGCCTCCGGGACAGGGACCACGAGCAGTACTTC.

The CDR3 sequence is CATSDSTSGSLDEQFF. CDR3 DNA: TGTGCCACCAGTGATTCTACTAGCGGGAGTTTAGATGAGCAGTTCTTC. V gene TRBV24-1 combines with J gene TRBJ2-1; TRBD2 aligns across 11 bases. The V gene's germline CDR1 is KGHDR and CDR2 SFDVKD. V trimming: 2 bases; J trimming: 8 bases; junction bases outside the gene matches: 7. The CDR3 consists of 16 residues.